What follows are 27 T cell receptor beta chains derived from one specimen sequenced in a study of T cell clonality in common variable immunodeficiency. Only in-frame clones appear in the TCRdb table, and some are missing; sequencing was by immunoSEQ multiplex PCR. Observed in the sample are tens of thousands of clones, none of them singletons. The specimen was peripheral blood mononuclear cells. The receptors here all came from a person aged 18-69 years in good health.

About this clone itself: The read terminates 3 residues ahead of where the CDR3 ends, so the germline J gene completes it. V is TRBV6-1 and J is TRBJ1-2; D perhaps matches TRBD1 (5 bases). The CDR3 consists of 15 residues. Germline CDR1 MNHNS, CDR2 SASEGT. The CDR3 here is CASSDGPGLAYDYTF. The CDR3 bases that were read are TGTGCCAGCAGTGACGGGCCGGGACTAGCCTACGAC.

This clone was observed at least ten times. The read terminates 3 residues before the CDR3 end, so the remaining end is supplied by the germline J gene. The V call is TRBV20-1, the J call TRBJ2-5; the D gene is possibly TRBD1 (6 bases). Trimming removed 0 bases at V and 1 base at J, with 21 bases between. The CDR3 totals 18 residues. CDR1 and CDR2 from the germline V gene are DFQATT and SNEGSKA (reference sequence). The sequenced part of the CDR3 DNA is TGCAGTGCTAGAGATTTGCAGGGGCTGACGCGACCCCAAGAGACC. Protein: CSARDLQGLTRPQET. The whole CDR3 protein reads CSARDLQGLTRPQETQYF.

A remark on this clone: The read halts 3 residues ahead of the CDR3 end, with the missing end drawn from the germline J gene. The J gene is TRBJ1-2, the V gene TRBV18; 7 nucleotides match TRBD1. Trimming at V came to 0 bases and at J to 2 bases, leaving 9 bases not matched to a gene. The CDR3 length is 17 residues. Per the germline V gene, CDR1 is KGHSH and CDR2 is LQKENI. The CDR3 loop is CASSPPGQQLGNYGYTF. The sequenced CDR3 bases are TGTGCCAGCTCACCACCGGGACAGCAACTTGGAAACTATGGC.

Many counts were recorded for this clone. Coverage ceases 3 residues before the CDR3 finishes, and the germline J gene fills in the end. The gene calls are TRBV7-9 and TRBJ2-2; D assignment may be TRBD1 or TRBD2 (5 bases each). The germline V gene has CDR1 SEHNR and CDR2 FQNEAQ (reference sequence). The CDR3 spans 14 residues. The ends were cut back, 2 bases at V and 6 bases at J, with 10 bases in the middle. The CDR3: CASSLRGAAGELFF. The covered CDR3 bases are TGTGCCAGCAGCTTAAGGGGAGCTGCCGGGGAG.

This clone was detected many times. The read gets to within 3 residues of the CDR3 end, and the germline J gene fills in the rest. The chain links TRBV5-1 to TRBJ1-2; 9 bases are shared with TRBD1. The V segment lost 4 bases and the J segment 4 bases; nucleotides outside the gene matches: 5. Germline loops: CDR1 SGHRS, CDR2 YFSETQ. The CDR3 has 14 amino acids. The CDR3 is CASSRTGDPYGYTF. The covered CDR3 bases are TGCGCCAGCAGCAGGACAGGGGACCCCTATGGC.

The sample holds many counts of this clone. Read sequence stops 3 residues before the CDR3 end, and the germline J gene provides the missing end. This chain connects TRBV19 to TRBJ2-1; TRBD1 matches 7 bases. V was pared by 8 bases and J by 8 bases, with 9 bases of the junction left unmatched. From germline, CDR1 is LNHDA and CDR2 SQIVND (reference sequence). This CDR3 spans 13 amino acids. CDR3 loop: CASRTGKGDEQFF. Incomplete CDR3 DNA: TGTGCCAGTCGGACAGGTAAAGGCGATGAG. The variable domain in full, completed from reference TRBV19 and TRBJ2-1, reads DGGITQSPKYLFRKEGQNVTLSCEQNLNHDAMYWYRQDPGQGLRLIYYSQIVNDFQKGDIAEGYSVSREKKESFPLTVTSAQKNPTAFYLCASRTGKGDEQFFGPGTRLTVL.

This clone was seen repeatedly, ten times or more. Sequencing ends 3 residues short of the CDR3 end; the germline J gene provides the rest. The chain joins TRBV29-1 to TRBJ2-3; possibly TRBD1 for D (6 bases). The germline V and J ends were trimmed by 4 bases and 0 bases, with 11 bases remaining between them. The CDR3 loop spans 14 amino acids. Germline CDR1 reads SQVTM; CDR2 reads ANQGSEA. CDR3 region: CSVVRGISTDTQYF. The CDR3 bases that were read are TGCAGCGTTGTAAGGGGGATTAGCACAGATACG.

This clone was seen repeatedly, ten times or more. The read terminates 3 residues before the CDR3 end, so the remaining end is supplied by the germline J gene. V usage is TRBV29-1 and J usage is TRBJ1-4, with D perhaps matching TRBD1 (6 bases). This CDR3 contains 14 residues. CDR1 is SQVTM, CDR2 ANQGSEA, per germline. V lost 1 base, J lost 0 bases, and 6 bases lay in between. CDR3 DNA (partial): TGCAGCGTTGAAGGGACAGCAACTAATGAAAAA. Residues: CSVEGTATNEK. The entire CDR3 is CSVEGTATNEKLFF.

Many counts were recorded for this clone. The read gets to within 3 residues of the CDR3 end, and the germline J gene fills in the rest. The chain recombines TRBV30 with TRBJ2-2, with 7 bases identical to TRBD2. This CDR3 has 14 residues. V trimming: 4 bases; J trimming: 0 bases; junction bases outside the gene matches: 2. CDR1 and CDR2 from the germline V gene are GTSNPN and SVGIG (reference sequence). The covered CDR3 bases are TGTGCCTGGATGGCGGGGGCGAACACCGGGGAG. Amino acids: CAWMAGANTGE. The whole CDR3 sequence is CAWMAGANTGELFF.

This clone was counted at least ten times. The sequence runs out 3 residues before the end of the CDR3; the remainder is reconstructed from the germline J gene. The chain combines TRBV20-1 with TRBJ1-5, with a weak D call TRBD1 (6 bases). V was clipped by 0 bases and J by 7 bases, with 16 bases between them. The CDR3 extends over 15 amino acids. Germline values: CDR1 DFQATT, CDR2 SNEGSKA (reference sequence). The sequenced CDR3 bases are TGCAGTGCTAGAGATCCCAGGGGAGGAGGGCAGCCC. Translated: CSARDPRGGGQP. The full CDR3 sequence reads CSARDPRGGGQPQHF.

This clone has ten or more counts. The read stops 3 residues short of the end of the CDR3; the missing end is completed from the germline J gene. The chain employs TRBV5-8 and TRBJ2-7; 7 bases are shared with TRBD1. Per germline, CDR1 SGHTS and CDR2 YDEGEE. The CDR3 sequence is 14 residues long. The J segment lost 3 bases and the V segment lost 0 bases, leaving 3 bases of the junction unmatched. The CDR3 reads CASSLDSGGYEQYF. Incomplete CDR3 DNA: TGTGCCAGCAGCTTGGACTCAGGGGGCTACGAG.

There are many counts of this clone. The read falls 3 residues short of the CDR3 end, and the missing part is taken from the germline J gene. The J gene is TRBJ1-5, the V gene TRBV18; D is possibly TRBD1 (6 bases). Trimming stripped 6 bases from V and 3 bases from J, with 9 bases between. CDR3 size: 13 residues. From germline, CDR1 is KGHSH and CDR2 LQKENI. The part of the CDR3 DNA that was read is TGTGCCAGCTCCCAGGGGATCAATCAGCCC. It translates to CASSQGINQP. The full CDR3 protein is CASSQGINQPQHF.

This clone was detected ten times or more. The CDR3 DNA, read in part, is TGCAGTGCTAGATTAGCGGGAGGGGGAGATACG. This gives the protein CSARLAGGGDT. The entire CDR3 is CSARLAGGGDTQYF. The V gene is TRBV20-1, the J gene TRBJ2-3; 11 bases agree with TRBD2. Read coverage stops 3 residues before the CDR3 terminus; the germline J gene supplies the remainder. With V trimmed by 2 bases and J by 5 bases, 3 bases remained unmatched. Germline-derived CDR1 and CDR2 are DFQATT and SNEGSKA (reference sequence). CDR3 length equals 14 residues.

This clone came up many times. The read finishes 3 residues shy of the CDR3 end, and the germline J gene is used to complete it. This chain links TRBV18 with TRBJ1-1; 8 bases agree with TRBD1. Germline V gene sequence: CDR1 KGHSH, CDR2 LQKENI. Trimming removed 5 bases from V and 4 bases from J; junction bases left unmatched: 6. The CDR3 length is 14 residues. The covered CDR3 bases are TGTGCCAGCTCAACGGGACAGGCGGGCACTGAA. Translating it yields CASSTGQAGTE. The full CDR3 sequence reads CASSTGQAGTEAFF.

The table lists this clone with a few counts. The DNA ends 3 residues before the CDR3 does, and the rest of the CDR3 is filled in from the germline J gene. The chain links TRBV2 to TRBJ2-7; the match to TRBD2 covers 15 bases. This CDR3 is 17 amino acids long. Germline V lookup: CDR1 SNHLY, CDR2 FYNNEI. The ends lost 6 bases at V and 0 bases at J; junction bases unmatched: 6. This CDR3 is CASSPGLAGGPSYEQYF. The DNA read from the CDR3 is TGTGCCAGCAGCCCGGGACTAGCGGGGGGCCCCTCCTACGAG.

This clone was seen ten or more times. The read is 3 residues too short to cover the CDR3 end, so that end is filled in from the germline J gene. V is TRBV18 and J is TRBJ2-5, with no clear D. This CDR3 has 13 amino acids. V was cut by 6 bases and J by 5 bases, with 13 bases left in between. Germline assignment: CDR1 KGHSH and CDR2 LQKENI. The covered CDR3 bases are TGTGCCAGCTCGCAAAGGGCTGGGGAGACC. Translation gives CASSQRAGET. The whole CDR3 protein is CASSQRAGETQYF.

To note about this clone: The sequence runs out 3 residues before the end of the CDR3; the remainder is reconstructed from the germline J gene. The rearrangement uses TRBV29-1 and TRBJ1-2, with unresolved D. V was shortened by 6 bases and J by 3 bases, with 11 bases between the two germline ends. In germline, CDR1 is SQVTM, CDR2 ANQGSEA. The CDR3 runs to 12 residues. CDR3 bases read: TGCAGCGTGAGCGAAGAACACTATGGC. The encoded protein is CSVSEEHYG. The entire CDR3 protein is CSVSEEHYGYTF.

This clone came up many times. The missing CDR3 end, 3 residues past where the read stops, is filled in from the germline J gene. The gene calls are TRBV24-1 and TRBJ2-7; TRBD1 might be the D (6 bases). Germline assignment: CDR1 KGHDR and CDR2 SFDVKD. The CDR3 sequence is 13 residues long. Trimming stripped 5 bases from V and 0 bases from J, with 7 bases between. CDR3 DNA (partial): TGTGCCACCAGTGGAGGGGGCTCCTACGAG. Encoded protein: CATSGGGSYE. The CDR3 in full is CATSGGGSYEQYF.

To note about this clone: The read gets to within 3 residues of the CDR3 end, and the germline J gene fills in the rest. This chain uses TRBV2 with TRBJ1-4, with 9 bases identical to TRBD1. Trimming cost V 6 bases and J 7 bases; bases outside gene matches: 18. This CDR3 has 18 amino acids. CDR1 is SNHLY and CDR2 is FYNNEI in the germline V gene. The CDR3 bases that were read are TGTGCCAGCAGAGGAAACAGGGGGCAGAAGGTTTACGGTGAAAAA. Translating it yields CASRGNRGQKVYGEK. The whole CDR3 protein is CASRGNRGQKVYGEKLFF.

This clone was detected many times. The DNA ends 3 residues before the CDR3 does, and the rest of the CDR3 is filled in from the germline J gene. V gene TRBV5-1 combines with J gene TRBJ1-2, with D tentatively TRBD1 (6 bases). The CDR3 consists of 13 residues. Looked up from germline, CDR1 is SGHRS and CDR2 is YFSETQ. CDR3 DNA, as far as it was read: TGCGCCAGCAGCTTGAAACAGGGAAGCGGC. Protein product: CASSLKQGSG. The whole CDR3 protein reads CASSLKQGSGYTF.

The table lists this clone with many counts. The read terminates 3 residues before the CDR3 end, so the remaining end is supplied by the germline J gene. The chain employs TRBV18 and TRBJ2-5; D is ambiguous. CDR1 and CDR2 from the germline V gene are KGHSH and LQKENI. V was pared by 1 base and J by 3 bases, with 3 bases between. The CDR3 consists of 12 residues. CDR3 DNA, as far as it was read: TGTGCCAGCTCACCACAGGAAGAGACC. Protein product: CASSPQEET. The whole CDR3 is CASSPQEETQYF.

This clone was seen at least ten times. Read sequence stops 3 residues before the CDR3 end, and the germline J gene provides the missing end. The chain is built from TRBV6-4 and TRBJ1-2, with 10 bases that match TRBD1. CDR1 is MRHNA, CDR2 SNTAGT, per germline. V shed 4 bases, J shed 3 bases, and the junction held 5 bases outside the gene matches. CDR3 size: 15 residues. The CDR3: CASSVGTGEYYGYTF. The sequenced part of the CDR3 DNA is TGTGCCAGCAGTGTCGGGACAGGGGAGTACTATGGC.

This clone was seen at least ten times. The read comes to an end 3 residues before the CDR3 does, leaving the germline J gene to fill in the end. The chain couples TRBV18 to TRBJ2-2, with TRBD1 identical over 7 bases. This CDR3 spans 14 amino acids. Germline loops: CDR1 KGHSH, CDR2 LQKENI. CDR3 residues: CASSPGQFNEKLFF. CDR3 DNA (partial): TGTGCCAGCTCACCGGGACAGTTTAATGAAAAG.

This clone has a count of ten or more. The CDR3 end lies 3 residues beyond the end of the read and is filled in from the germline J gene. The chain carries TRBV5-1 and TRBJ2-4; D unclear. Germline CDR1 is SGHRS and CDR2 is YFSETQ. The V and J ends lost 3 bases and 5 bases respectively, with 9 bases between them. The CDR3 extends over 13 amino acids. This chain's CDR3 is CASSSNPENIQYF. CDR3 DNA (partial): TGCGCCAGCAGCTCGAACCCAGAAAACATT.

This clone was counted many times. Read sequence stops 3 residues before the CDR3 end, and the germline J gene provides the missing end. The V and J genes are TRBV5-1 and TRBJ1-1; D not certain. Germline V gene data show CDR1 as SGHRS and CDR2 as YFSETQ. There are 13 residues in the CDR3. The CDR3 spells CASSFGAQLEAFF. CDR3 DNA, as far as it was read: TGCGCCAGCAGCTTCGGAGCGCAGCTAGAG.

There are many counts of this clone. The sequenced part of the CDR3 DNA is TGCAGTGTAAGAGATGCCAATGTCGGTGAG. The encoded protein is CSVRDANVGE. Given in full, the CDR3 is CSVRDANVGEQFF. V usage is TRBV20-1 and J usage is TRBJ2-1; D is uncertain. From the germline J gene comes the end of the CDR3, since the read stops 3 residues before it. There are 13 residues in the CDR3. Germline V CDR1 and CDR2: DFQATT, SNEGSKA (reference sequence). V was trimmed by 7 bases and J by 9 bases, leaving 19 bases between them.

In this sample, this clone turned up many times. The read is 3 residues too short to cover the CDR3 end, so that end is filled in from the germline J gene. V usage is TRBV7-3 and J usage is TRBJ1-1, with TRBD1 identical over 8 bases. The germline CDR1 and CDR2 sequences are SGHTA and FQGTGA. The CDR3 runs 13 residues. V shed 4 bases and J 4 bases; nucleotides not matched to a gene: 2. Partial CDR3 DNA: TGTGCCAGCAGCTGGACAGGGACCACTGAA. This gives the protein CASSWTGTTE. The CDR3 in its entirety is CASSWTGTTEAFF.